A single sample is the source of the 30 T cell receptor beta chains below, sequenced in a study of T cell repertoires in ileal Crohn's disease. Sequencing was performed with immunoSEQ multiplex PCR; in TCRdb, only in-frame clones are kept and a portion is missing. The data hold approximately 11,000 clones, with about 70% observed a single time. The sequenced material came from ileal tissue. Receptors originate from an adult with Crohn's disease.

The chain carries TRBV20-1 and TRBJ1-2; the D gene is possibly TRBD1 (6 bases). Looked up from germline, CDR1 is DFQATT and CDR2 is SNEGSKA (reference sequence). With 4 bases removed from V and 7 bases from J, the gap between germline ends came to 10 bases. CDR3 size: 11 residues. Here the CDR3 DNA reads TGCAGTGCTACGGGGGGCGTTGGCTACACCTTC. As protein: CSATGGVGYTF.

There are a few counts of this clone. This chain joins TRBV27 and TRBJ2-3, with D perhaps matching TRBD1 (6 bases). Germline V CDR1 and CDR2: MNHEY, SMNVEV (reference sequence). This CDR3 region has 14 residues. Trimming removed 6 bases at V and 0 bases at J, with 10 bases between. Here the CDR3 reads CASRGGRSTDTQYF. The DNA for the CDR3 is TGTGCCAGCAGAGGGGGTCGAAGCACAGATACGCAGTATTTT.

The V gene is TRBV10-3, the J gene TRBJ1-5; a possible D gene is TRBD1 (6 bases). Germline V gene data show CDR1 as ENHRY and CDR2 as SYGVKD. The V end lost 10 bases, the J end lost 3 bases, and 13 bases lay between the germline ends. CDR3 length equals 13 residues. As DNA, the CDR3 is TGTGCCACCACCCGGGACATCAATCAGCCCCAGCATTTT. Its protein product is CATTRDINQPQHF.

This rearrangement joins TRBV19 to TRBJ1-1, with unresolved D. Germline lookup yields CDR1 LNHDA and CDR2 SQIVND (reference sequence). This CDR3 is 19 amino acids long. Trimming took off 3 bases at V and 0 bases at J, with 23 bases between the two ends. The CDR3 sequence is CASSIGSAGWRVMNTEAFF. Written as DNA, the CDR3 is TGTGCCAGTAGTATTGGGTCAGCGGGGTGGCGGGTTATGAACACTGAAGCTTTCTTT.

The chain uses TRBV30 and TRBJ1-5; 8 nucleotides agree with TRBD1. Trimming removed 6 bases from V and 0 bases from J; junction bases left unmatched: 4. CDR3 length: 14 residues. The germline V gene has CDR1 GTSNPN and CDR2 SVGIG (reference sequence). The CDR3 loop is CACPGGHSNQPQHF. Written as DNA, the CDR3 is TGTGCCTGTCCAGGGGGCCATAGCAATCAGCCCCAGCATTTT.

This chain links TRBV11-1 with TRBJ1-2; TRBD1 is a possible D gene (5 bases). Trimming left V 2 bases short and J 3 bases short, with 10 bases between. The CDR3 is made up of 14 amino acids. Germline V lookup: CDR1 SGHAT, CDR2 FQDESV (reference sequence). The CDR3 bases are TGTGCCAGCAGCTTAACAGGCAGCTACTATGGCTACACCTTC. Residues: CASSLTGSYYGYTF.

CDR3 protein: CASSPQGQGKGQPQHF. DNA for the CDR3: TGTGCCAGCTCACCACAGGGACAGGGAAAGGGTCAGCCCCAGCATTTT. The rearrangement joins TRBV18 to TRBJ1-5; TRBD1 matches 9 bases. CDR3 size: 16 residues. The germline CDR1 and CDR2 sequences are KGHSH and LQKENI. Losses at the gene ends were 1 base for V and 6 bases for J; bases not matched to a gene: 7.

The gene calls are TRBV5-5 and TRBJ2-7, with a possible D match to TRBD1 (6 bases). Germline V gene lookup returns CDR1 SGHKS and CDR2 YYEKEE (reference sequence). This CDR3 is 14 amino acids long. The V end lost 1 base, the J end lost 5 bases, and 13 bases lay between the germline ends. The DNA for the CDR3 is TGTGCCAGCAGCTTGTTAGTGACAGGCAACGAGCAGTACTTC. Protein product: CASSLLVTGNEQYF.

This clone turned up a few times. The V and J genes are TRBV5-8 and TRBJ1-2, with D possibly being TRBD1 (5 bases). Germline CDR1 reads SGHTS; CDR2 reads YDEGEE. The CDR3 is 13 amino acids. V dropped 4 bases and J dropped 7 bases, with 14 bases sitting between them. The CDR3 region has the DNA TGTGCCAGCAGCCCTCGGGGGAGGCCTGGCTACACCTTC. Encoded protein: CASSPRGRPGYTF.

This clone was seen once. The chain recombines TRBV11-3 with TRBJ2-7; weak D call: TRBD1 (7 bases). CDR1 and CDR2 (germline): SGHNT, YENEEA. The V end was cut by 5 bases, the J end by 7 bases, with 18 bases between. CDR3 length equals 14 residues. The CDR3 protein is CASSPRTGGGEQYF. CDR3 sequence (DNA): TGTGCCAGCAGCCCACGGACAGGTGGGGGGGAGCAGTACTTC.

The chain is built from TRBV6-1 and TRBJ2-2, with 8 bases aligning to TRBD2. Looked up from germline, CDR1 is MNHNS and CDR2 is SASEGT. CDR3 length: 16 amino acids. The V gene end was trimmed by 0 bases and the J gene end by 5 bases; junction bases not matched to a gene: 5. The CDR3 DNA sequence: TGTGCCAGCAGTGAAGCCGGGGGGGCGTTTACCGGGGAGCTGTTTTTT. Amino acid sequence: CASSEAGGAFTGELFF.

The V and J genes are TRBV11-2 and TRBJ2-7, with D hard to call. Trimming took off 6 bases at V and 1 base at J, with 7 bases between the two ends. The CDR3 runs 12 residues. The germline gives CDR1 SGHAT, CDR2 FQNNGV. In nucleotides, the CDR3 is TGTGCCAGCAGACTAAGTTCCTACGAGCAGTACTTC. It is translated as CASRLSSYEQYF.

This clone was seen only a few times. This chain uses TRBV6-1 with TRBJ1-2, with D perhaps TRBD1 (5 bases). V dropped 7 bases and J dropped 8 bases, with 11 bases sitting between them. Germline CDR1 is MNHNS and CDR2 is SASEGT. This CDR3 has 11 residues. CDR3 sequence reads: CASTQGLGYTF. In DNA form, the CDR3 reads TGTGCCAGCACCCAGGGTTTGGGCTACACCTTC.

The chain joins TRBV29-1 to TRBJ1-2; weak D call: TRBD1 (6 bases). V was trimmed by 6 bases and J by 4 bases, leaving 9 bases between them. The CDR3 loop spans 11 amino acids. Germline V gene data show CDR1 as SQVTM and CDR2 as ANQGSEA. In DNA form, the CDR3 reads TGCAGCGTCCCACAGGGCTATGGCTACACCTTC. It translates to CSVPQGYGYTF.

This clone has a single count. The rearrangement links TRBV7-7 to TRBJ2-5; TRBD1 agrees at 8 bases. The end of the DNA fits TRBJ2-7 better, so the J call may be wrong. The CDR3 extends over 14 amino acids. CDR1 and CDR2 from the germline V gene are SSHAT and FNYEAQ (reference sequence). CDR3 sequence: CASSPSPGGHEQYF. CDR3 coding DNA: TGTGCCAGCAGCCCATCTCCAGGGGGCCACGAGCAGTACTTC.

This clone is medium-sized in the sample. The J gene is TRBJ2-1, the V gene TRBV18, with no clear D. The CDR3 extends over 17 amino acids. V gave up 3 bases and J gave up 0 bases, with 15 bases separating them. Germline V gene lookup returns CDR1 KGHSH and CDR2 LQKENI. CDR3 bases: TGTGCCAGCTCACCTAACCCAGGTTCATACTCCTACAATGAGCAGTTCTTC. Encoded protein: CASSPNPGSYSYNEQFF.

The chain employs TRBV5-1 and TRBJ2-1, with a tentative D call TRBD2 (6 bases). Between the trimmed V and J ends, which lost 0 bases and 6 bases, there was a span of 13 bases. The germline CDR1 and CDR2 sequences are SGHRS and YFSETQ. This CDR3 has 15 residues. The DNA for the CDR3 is TGCGCCAGCAGCTTGGGAACTAGCCAGGGCAATGAGCAGTTCTTC. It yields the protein CASSLGTSQGNEQFF.

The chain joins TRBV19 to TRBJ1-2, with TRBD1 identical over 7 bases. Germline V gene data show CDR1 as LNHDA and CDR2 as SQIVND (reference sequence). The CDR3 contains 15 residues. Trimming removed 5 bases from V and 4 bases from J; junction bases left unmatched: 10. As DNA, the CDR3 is TGTGCCAGTAGTCAAAGGACAGGAACCTCCTATGGCTACACCTTC. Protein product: CASSQRTGTSYGYTF.

CDR3: CASSQYPGETQYF. DNA for the CDR3: TGCGCCAGCAGCCAATACCCGGGGGAGACCCAGTACTTC. The genes are TRBV4-3 and TRBJ2-5; the D gene is possibly TRBD2 (5 bases). The CDR3 covers 13 residues. V dropped 2 bases and J dropped 5 bases, with 9 bases sitting between them. Germline lookup yields CDR1 LGHNA and CDR2 YSLEER.

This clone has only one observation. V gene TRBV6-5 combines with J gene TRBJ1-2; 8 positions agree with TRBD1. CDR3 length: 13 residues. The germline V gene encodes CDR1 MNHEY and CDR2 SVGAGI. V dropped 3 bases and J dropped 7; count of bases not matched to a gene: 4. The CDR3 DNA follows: TGTGCCAGCAGTTATTCAGGGGGCGGTGGCTACACCTTC. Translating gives CASSYSGGGGYTF.

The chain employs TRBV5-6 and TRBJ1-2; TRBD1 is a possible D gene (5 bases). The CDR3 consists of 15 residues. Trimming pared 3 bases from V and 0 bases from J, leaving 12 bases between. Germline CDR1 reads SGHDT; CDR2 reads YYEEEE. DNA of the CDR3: TGTGCCAGCAGCTGGGGCCCGGACCCTAACTATGGCTACACCTTC. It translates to CASSWGPDPNYGYTF.

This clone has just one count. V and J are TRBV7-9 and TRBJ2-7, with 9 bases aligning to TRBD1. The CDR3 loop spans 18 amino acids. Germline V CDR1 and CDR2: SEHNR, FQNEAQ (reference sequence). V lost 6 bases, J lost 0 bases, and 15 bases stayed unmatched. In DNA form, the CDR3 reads TGTGCCAGCAGGGAGGGGGGACAGGGCCCCCCGAGCTCCTACGAGCAGTACTTC. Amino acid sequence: CASREGGQGPPSSYEQYF.

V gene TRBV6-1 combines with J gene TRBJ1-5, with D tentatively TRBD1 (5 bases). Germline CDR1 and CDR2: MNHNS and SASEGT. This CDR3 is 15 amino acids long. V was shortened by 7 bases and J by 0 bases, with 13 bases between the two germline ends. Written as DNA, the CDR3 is TGTGCCAGCATCCCAGGGTCGGGTAGCAATCAGCCCCAGCATTTT. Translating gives CASIPGSGSNQPQHF.

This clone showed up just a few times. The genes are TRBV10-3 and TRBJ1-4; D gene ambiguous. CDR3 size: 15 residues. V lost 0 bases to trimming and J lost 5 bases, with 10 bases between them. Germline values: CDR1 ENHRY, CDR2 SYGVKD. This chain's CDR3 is CAISESLGVNEKLFF. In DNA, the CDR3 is TGTGCCATCAGTGAGTCCCTTGGAGTCAATGAAAAACTGTTTTTT.

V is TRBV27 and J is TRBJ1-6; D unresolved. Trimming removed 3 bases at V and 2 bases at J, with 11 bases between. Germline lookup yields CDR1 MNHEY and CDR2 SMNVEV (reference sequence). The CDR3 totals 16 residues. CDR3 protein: CASSFGVPAYNSPLHF. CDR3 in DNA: TGTGCCAGCAGTTTTGGTGTACCGGCCTATAATTCACCCCTCCACTTT.

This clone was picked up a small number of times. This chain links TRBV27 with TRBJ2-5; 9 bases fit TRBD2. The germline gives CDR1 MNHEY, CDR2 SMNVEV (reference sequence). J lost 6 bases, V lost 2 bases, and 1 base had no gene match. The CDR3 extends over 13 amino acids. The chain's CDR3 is CASSLSGGKTQYF. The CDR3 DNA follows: TGTGCCAGCAGTTTAAGCGGGGGGAAGACCCAGTACTTC.

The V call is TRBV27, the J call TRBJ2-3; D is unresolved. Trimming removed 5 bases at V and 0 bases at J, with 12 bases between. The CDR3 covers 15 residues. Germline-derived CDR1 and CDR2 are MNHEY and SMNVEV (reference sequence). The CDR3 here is CASSPLSVSTDTQYF. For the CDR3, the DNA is TGTGCCAGCAGTCCCCTGTCGGTCAGCACAGATACGCAGTATTTT.

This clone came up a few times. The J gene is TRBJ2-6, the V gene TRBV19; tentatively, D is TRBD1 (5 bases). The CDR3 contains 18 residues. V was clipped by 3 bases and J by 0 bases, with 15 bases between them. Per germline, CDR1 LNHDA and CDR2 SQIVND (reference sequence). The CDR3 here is CASSIRAGGTSGANVLTF. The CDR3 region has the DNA TGTGCCAGTAGTATCAGGGCAGGCGGCACCTCTGGGGCCAACGTCCTGACTTTC.

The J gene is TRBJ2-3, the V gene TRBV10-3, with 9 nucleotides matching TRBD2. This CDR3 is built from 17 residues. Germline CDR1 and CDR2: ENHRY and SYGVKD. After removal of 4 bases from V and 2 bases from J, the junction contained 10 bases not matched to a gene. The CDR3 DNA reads TGTGCCATCAGTGGGGCTAGAGCGGGGGGCCACACAGATACGCAGTATTTT. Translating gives CAISGARAGGHTDTQYF.

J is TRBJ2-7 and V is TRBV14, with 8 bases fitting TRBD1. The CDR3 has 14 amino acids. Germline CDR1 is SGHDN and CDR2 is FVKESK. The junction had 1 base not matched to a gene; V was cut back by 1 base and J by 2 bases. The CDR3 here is CASSQGTGPYEQYF. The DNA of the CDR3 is TGTGCCAGCAGCCAAGGGACAGGGCCCTACGAGCAGTACTTC.